The 20 T cell receptor beta chains presented below share a single source sample, sequenced in a study of blood T cell repertoires in COVID-19. TCRdb keeps only in-frame clones here, not all; method: immunoSEQ multiplex PCR. The repertoire holds hundreds of thousands of clones, with more than 75% as singletons. Sequenced sample: PBMCs or T cells enriched from blood (not recorded which). The receptor set was obtained from a man aged 30 to 45 who had recovered from COVID-19.

The J gene is TRBJ1-6, the V gene TRBV6-5, with 7 bases that match TRBD1. Germline lookup yields CDR1 MNHEY and CDR2 SVGAGI. The CDR3 has 16 amino acids. The ends lost 2 bases at V and 6 bases at J; junction bases unmatched: 7. CDR3 protein: CASSYEGTAINSPLHF. The CDR3 bases are TGTGCCAGCAGTTACGAAGGGACAGCTATTAATTCACCCCTCCACTTT.

This sequence joins TRBV18 and TRBJ2-7; 9 nucleotides line up with TRBD1. Losses at the gene ends were 0 bases for V and 6 bases for J; bases not matched to a gene: 21. The length of the CDR3 is 20 residues. Germline V gene data show CDR1 as KGHSH and CDR2 as LQKENI. The CDR3 is CASSPPKGDRVDGRGGEQYF. DNA for the CDR3: TGTGCCAGCTCACCACCGAAGGGGGACAGGGTTGACGGGAGAGGTGGCGAGCAGTACTTC. The complete variable domain, with remaining parts taken from reference TRBV18 and TRBJ2-7, reads NAGVMQNPRHLVRRRGQEARLRCSPMKGHSHVYWYRQLPEEGLKFMVYLQKENIIDESGMPKERFSAEFPKEGPSILRIQQVVRGDSAAYFCASSPPKGDRVDGRGGEQYFGPGTRLTVT.

This rearrangement joins TRBV24-1 to TRBJ2-1; 8 nucleotides align to TRBD2. The CDR3 length is 17 residues. CDR1 is KGHDR, CDR2 SFDVKD, per germline. The junction had 10 bases not matched to a gene; V was cut back by 0 bases and J by 7 bases. The CDR3 loop is CATSDLRGGPSRNEQFF. The CDR3 nucleotides read TGTGCCACCAGTGATTTGCGGGGGGGTCCGAGTAGAAATGAGCAGTTCTTC.

This clone was counted only a few times. The chain's CDR3 is CASSRLDEQFF. Here the CDR3 DNA reads TGCGCCAGCAGTAGACTAGATGAGCAGTTCTTC. J is TRBJ2-1 and V is TRBV10-2; TRBD2 might be the D (6 bases). This CDR3 comprises 11 residues. Germline V gives CDR1 WSHSY, CDR2 SAAADI. Trimming took 5 bases from V and 8 from J, leaving 7 bases between them.

The chain is built from TRBV11-2 and TRBJ2-3, with TRBD2 matching over 14 bases. Per germline, CDR1 SGHAT and CDR2 FQNNGV. This CDR3 is built from 16 residues. Losses at the gene ends were 5 bases for V and 6 bases for J; bases not matched to a gene: 7. Written as DNA, the CDR3 is TGTGCCAGCAGCCAGACTAGCGGGAGGGCCGGGGATACGCAGTATTTT. This codes for CASSQTSGRAGDTQYF.

V and J are TRBV4-1 and TRBJ1-2; 9 positions agree with TRBD1. Germline V gives CDR1 MGHRA, CDR2 YSYEKL. The V and J ends lost 2 bases and 4 bases, in that order; junction bases with no gene match: 8. CDR3 length: 16 amino acids. The CDR3 DNA reads TGCGCCAGCAGCCAACCGACAGGGGGTCTTTCCTATGGCTACACCTTC. This encodes CASSQPTGGLSYGYTF.

V and J are TRBV4-1 and TRBJ1-1, with TRBD1 matching over 10 bases. This CDR3 is 15 amino acids long. The germline V gene encodes CDR1 MGHRA and CDR2 YSYEKL. The junction had 6 bases not matched to a gene; V was cut back by 2 bases and J by 6 bases. CDR3 DNA sequence: TGCGCCAGCAGCCAACGACAGGGGGCACCGGCTGAAGCTTTCTTT. Its translation is CASSQRQGAPAEAFF.

The chain carries TRBV6-4 and TRBJ1-2; 12 bases match TRBD1. The trim removed 8 bases at V and 5 bases at J, leaving 12 bases unmatched. In germline, CDR1 is MRHNA, CDR2 SNTAGT. This CDR3 contains 16 residues. CDR3 sequence reads: CASHDGTGGPYYGYTF. CDR3 DNA sequence: TGTGCCAGCCATGACGGGACAGGGGGCCCTTATTATGGCTACACCTTC.

The CDR3 loop reads CATSDQTGPPVDTQYF. The CDR3 DNA sequence: TGTGCCACCAGTGATCAGACAGGTCCCCCCGTGGATACGCAGTATTTT. This rearrangement joins TRBV24-1 to TRBJ2-3; TRBD1 might be the D (6 bases). Trimming took 3 bases from V and 6 from J, leaving 18 bases between them. The germline V gene encodes CDR1 KGHDR and CDR2 SFDVKD. The CDR3 loop spans 16 amino acids.

In its sample, this clone was seen many times. The CDR3 spells CASSLDSRGYTF. The CDR3 nucleotides are TGTGCCAGCAGCTTAGACAGTAGGGGCTACACCTTC. The chain combines TRBV7-9 with TRBJ1-2, with D unresolved. Trimming removed 1 base at V and 8 bases at J, with 8 bases between. This CDR3 region has 12 residues. Germline CDR1 reads SEHNR; CDR2 reads FQNEAQ (reference sequence).

This chain uses TRBV5-6 with TRBJ2-3; a possible D gene is TRBD2 (6 bases). The V end lost 7 bases, the J end lost 4 bases, and 13 bases lay between the germline ends. In germline, CDR1 is SGHDT, CDR2 YYEEEE. The CDR3 covers 13 residues. CDR3 in amino acids: CASGGLRADTQYF. CDR3 DNA: TGTGCCAGCGGGGGACTCCGGGCAGATACGCAGTATTTT.

The genes are TRBV7-9 and TRBJ2-6; weak D call: TRBD1 (5 bases). The CDR3 loop spans 19 amino acids. From germline, CDR1 is SEHNR and CDR2 FQNEAQ (reference sequence). V gave up 5 bases and J gave up 0 bases, with 20 bases separating them. The CDR3 sequence is CASSPTHQGTSSGANVLTF. The CDR3 DNA sequence: TGTGCCAGCAGCCCTACCCACCAGGGTACAAGCTCTGGGGCCAACGTCCTGACTTTC.

The chain has TRBV28 and TRBJ2-7, with 7 bases matching TRBD2. V gave up 6 bases and J gave up 3 bases; unmatched junction bases: 5. Germline V gene sequence: CDR1 MDHEN, CDR2 SYDVKM. The CDR3 runs to 13 residues. The CDR3 region is CASRLGGGYEQYF. DNA of the CDR3: TGTGCCAGCAGGCTGGGGGGGGGCTACGAGCAGTACTTC.

The CDR3 sequence is CASRFSLSTDTQYF. The CDR3 DNA reads TGTGCCAGTAGATTTAGCTTGAGCACAGATACGCAGTATTTT. The chain uses TRBV19 and TRBJ2-3; D remains ambiguous. Trimming removed 6 bases from V and 0 bases from J, with 10 bases in between. Germline V gene sequence: CDR1 LNHDA, CDR2 SQIVND (reference sequence). The CDR3 has 14 residues.

The chain employs TRBV12-3 or TRBV12-4 and TRBJ2-1, with a possible D match to TRBD2 (5 bases). V shed 6 bases and J shed 8 bases, with 8 bases lying between them. This CDR3 contains 11 residues. The CDR3 DNA sequence: TGTGCCAGCAGCCCGCGGGATGAGCAGTTCTTC. Its protein product is CASSPRDEQFF.

The gene calls are TRBV27 and TRBJ2-2; TRBD2 matches 10 bases. CDR1 MNHEY and CDR2 SMNVEV come from the germline V gene (reference sequence). V lost 6 bases to trimming and J lost 5 bases; unmatched junction nucleotides: 0. The CDR3 extends over 13 amino acids. The CDR3 loop reads CASRTSGTGELFF. Written as DNA, the CDR3 is TGTGCCAGCAGGACTAGCGGGACCGGGGAGCTGTTTTTT.

V and J are TRBV18 and TRBJ2-7, with D tentatively TRBD2 (6 bases). V was clipped by 1 base and J by 4 bases, with 11 bases between them. The CDR3 sequence is 14 residues long. Germline CDR1 is KGHSH and CDR2 is LQKENI. The CDR3 nucleotides are TGTGCCAGCTCACCACGTGCGGGAAAATACGAGCAGTACTTC. Translation: CASSPRAGKYEQYF.

The chain recombines TRBV27 with TRBJ2-7; 8 nucleotides agree with TRBD1. Germline values: CDR1 MNHEY, CDR2 SMNVEV (reference sequence). With V trimmed by 4 bases and J by 2 bases, 7 bases remained unmatched. The CDR3 runs to 15 residues. This CDR3 is CASSYAQGEAYEQYF. The CDR3 DNA is TGTGCCAGCAGTTATGCACAGGGGGAAGCCTACGAGCAGTACTTC.

This sequence joins TRBV27 and TRBJ1-1; a possible D gene is TRBD1 (6 bases). In germline, CDR1 is MNHEY, CDR2 SMNVEV (reference sequence). CDR3 length: 14 residues. The V gene lost 6 bases and the J gene lost 0 bases, with 11 bases spanning the gap. Written as DNA, the CDR3 is TGTGCCAGCAGGGTACAGGGACTGAACACTGAAGCTTTCTTT. Translating gives CASRVQGLNTEAFF.

The V and J genes are TRBV19 and TRBJ1-1; no clear D. The V gene lost 8 bases and the J gene lost 5 bases, with 21 bases spanning the gap. The CDR3 extends over 15 amino acids. The germline V gene encodes CDR1 LNHDA and CDR2 SQIVND (reference sequence). The CDR3 DNA sequence: TGTGCCAGTGAGCCCTTAATGGAGGGTAGGACTGAAGCTTTCTTT. Translating gives CASEPLMEGRTEAFF.